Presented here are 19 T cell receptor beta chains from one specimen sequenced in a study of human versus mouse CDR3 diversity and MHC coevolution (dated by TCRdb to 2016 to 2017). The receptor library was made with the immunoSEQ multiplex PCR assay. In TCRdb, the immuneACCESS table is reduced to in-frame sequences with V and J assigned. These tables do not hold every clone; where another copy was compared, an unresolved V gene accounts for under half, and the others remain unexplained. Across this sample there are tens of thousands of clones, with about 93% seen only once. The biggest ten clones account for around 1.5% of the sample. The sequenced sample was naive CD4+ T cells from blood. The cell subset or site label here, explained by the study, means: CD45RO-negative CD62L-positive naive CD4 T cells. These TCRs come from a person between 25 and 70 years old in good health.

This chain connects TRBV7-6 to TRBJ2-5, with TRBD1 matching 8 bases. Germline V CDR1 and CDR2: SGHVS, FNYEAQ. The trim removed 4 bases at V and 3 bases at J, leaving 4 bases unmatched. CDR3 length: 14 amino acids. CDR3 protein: CASSSIQGEETQYF. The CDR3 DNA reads TGTGCCAGCAGCTCTATACAGGGGGAAGAGACCCAGTACTTC.

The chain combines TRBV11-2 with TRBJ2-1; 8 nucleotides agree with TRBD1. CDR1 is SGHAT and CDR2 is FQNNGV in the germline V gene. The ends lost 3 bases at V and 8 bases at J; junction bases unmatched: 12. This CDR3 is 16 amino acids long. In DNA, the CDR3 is TGTGCCAGCAGCTTTCTCGGACAGGGTTGGAACGATGAGCAGTTCTTC. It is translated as CASSFLGQGWNDEQFF.

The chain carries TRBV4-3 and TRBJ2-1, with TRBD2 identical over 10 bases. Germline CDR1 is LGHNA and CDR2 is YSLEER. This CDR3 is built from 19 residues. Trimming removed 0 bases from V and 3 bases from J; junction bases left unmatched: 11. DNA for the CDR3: TGCGCCAGCAGCCAAGAGGGAAGAGTAGCGGGGGGTATCTACAATGAGCAGTTCTTC. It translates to CASSQEGRVAGGIYNEQFF.

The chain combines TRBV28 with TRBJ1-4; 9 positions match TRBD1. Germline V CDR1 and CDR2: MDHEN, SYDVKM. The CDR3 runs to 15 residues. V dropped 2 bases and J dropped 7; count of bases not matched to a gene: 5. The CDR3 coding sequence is TGTGCCAGCAGTTTACCGGGACAGGGAGCTGAAAAACTGTTTTTT. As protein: CASSLPGQGAEKLFF.

The CDR3 loop is CASREASATEAFF. The CDR3 region has the DNA TGTGCCAGCAGGGAGGCCTCAGCCACTGAAGCTTTCTTT. The chain joins TRBV6-4 to TRBJ1-1; D not certain. The CDR3 sequence is 13 residues long. The germline V and J ends were trimmed by 6 bases and 4 bases, with 12 bases remaining between them. Germline lookup yields CDR1 MRHNA and CDR2 SNTAGT.

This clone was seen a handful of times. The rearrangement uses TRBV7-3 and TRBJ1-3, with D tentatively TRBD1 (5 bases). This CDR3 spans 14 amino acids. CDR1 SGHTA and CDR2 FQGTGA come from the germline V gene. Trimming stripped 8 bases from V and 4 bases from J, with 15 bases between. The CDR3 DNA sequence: TGTGCCAGCGCCAGGGTGGGAGGGGGAAACACCATATATTTT. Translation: CASARVGGGNTIYF.

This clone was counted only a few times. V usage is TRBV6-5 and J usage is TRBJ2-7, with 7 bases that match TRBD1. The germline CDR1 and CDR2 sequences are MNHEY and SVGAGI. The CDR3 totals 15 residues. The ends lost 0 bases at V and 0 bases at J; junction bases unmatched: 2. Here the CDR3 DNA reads TGTGCCAGCAGTTACTCAGGGGACAGCTCCTACGAGCAGTACTTC. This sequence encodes CASSYSGDSSYEQYF.

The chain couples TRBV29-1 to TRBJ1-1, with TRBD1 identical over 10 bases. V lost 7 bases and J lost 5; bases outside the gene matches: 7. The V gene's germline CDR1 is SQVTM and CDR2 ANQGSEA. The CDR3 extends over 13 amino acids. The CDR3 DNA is TGCAGCGCCCACCCGGGACAGGGGACTGAAGCTTTCTTT. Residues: CSAHPGQGTEAFF.

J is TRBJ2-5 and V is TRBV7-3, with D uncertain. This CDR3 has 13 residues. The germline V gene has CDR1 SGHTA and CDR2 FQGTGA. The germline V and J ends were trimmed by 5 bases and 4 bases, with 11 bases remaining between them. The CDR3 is CASSDNNLETQYF. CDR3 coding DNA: TGTGCCAGCAGCGACAACAATTTAGAGACCCAGTACTTC.

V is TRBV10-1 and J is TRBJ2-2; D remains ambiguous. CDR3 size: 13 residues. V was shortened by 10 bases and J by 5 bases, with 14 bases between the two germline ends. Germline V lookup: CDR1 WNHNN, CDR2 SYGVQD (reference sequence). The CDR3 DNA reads TGCGCCATCTCAGTCCGGCGGACCGGGGAGCTGTTTTTT. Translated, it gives CAISVRRTGELFF.

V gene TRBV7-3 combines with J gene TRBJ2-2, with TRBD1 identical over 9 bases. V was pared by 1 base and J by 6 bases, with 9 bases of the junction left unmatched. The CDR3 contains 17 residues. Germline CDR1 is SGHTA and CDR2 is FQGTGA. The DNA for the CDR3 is TGTGCCAGCAGCTTAAGGCCGGGACAGGGTGGGGCCGGGGAGCTGTTTTTT. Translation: CASSLRPGQGGAGELFF.

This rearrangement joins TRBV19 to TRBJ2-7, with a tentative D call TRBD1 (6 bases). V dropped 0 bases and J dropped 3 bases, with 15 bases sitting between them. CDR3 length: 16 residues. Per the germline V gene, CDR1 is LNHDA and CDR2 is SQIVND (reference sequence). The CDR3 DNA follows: TGTGCCAGTAGTATAGATGCATCCAAGGGGGACTACGAGCAGTACTTC. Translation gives CASSIDASKGDYEQYF.

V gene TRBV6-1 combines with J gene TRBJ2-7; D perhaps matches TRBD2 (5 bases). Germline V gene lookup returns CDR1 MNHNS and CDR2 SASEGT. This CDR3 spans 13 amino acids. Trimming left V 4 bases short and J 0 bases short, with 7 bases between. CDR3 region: CASSAGYSYEQYF. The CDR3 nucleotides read TGTGCCAGCAGTGCGGGGTACTCCTACGAGCAGTACTTC.

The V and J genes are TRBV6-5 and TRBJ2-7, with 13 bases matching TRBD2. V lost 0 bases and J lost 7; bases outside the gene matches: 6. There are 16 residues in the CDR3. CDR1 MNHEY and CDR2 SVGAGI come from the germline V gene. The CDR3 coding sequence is TGTGCCAGCAGTTACTCCCGACTAGCGGGAGGCGGGGAGCAGTACTTC. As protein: CASSYSRLAGGGEQYF.

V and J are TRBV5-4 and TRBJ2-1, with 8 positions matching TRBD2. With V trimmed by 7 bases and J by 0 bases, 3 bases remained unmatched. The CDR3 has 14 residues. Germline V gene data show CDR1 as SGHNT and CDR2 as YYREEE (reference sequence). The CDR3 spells CASATSGSYNEQFF. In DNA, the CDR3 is TGTGCCAGCGCTACTAGCGGCTCCTACAATGAGCAGTTCTTC.

The CDR3 region is CASSSPDRGLTEAFF. The CDR3 nucleotides are TGTGCCAGCAGCTCCCCGGACAGGGGGCTGACTGAAGCTTTCTTT. The chain links TRBV7-2 to TRBJ1-1, with TRBD1 identical over 11 bases. Trimming cost V 4 bases and J 5 bases; bases outside gene matches: 6. Germline V gene sequence: CDR1 SGHTA, CDR2 FQGNSA. This CDR3 is built from 15 residues.

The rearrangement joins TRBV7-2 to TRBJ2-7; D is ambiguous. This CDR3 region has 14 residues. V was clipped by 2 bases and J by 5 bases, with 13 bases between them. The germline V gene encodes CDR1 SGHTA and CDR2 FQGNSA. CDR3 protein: CASSLSGNQDEQYF. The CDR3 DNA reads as TGTGCCAGCAGCTTATCAGGTAATCAGGACGAGCAGTACTTC.

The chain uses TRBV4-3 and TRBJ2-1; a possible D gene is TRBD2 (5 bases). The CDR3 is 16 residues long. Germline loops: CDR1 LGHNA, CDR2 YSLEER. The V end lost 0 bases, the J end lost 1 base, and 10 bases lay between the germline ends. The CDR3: CASSQEGDLSYNEQFF. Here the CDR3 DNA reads TGCGCCAGCAGCCAAGAGGGAGACTTGTCCTACAATGAGCAGTTCTTC.

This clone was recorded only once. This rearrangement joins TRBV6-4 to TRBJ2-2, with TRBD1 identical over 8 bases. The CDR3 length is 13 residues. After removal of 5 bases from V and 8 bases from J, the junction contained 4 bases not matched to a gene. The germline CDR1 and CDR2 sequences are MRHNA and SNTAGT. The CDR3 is CASSPQGAGELFF. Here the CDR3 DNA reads TGTGCCAGCAGTCCCCAGGGGGCTGGGGAGCTGTTTTTT.